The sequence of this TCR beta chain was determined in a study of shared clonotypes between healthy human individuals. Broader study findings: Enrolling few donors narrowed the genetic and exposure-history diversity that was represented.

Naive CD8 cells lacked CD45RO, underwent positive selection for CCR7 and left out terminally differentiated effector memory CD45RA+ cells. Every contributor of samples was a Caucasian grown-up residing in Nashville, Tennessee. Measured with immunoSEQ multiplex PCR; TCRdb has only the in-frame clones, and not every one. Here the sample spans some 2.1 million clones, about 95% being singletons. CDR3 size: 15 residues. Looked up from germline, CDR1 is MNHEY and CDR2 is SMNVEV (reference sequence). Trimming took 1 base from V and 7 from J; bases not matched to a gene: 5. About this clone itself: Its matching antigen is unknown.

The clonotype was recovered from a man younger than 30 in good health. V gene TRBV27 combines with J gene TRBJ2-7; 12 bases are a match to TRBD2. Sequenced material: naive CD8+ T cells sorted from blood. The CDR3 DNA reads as TGTGCCAGCAGTTTATGGACTAGCGGGATTGAGGAGCAGTACTTC. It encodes CASSLWTSGIEEQYF.